These 24 T cell receptor beta chains originate from one sample sequenced in a study of cytomegalovirus exposure and HLA in healthy donors. Clones were read by immunoSEQ multiplex PCR, and TCRdb kept only the in-frame ones, dropping some. The sample gives about 250,000 clones, about 90% of which show up once; 12% is in the top ten. What was sequenced was PBMCs. The source of these receptors is a man aged 18 to 30 in good health and CMV-seropositive.

The chain combines TRBV6-6 with TRBJ2-7; 10 positions agree with TRBD2. V was pared by 7 bases and J by 4 bases, with 7 bases of the junction left unmatched. The CDR3 totals 14 residues. Germline V gene sequence: CDR1 MNHNY, CDR2 SVGAGI (reference sequence). In nucleotides, the CDR3 is TGTGCCAGCACGATTACTAGCGGGATTTACGAGCAGTACTTC. Protein product: CASTITSGIYEQYF.

The chain combines TRBV4-3 with TRBJ2-3, with 12 positions matching TRBD1. The CDR3 consists of 15 residues. The germline gives CDR1 LGHNA, CDR2 YSLEER. Losses at the gene ends were 4 bases for V and 6 bases for J; bases not matched to a gene: 5. This CDR3 reads CASSRTGQGADTQYF. CDR3 in DNA: TGCGCCAGCAGCCGGACGGGACAGGGGGCGGATACGCAGTATTTT.

This clone was seen a handful of times. V is TRBV19 and J is TRBJ1-2; no definite D call. This CDR3 region has 11 residues. Trimming took 3 bases from V and 6 from J, leaving 5 bases between them. Germline V CDR1 and CDR2: LNHDA, SQIVND (reference sequence). CDR3 protein: CASSIGNGYTF. The DNA of the CDR3 is TGTGCCAGTAGTATTGGGAATGGCTACACCTTC.

The CDR3 here is CASSEYGQGIDTEAFF. The CDR3 DNA sequence: TGTGCCAGCAGTGAATATGGACAGGGAATAGACACTGAAGCTTTCTTT. The rearrangement joins TRBV2 to TRBJ1-1; 8 positions match TRBD1. There are 16 residues in the CDR3. J was trimmed by 3 bases and V by 2 bases; bases with no gene match: 8. Germline V CDR1 and CDR2: SNHLY, FYNNEI.

The gene calls are TRBV4-1 and TRBJ2-6, with D uncertain. V was shortened by 7 bases and J by 2 bases, with 12 bases between the two germline ends. Germline CDR1 reads MGHRA; CDR2 reads YSYEKL. This CDR3 has 15 residues. The CDR3 sequence is CASTRGVTGANVLTF. The CDR3 DNA reads TGCGCCAGCACCAGAGGTGTGACTGGGGCCAACGTCCTGACTTTC.

The rearrangement uses TRBV7-9 and TRBJ2-1, with a weak D call TRBD2 (5 bases). The CDR3 is 16 residues long. Germline values: CDR1 SEHNR, CDR2 FQNEAQ (reference sequence). Between the trimmed V and J ends, which lost 5 bases and 8 bases, there was a span of 22 bases. The CDR3, as DNA: TGTGCCAGCAGCCCTTTACGGGAAAGGGTTATCTATGAGCAGTTCTTC. It specifies CASSPLRERVIYEQFF. The full variable domain, with the rest looked up from reference TRBV7-9 and TRBJ2-1, is DTGVSQNPRHKITKRGQNVTFRCDPISEHNRLYWYRQTLGQGPEFLTYFQNEAQLEKSRLLSDRFSAERPKGSFSTLEIQRTEQGDSAMYLCASSPLRERVIYEQFFGPGTRLTVL.

The rearrangement joins TRBV7-7 to TRBJ2-5; 10 bases line up with TRBD2. Germline V gene sequence: CDR1 SSHAT, CDR2 FNYEAQ (reference sequence). This CDR3 contains 15 residues. V dropped 5 bases and J dropped 2; count of bases not matched to a gene: 5. CDR3 sequence: CASSIGTSAQETQYF. In DNA, the CDR3 is TGTGCCAGCAGCATTGGGACTAGCGCACAAGAGACCCAGTACTTC.

The genes are TRBV30 and TRBJ1-3, with 8 bases that match TRBD1. V shed 8 bases, J shed 0 bases, and the junction held 6 bases outside the gene matches. The CDR3 totals 14 residues. Germline V gene data show CDR1 as GTSNPN and CDR2 as SVGIG (reference sequence). Here the CDR3 DNA reads TGTGCCCGCACAGGGGGATACTCTGGAAACACCATATATTTT. Translating gives CARTGGYSGNTIYF. The full variable domain, in which reference TRBV30 and TRBJ1-3 provide the parts outside the CDR3, is SQTIHQWPATLVQPVGSPLSLECTVEGTSNPNLYWYRQAAGRGLQLLFYSVGIGQISSEVPQNLSASRPQDRQFILSSKKLLLSDSGFYLCARTGGYSGNTIYFGEGSWLTVV.

In this sample, this clone turned up once. This chain connects TRBV5-1 to TRBJ2-2; D gene ambiguous. The CDR3 totals 15 residues. The germline V gene encodes CDR1 SGHRS and CDR2 YFSETQ. Between the trimmed V and J ends, which lost 0 bases and 1 base, there was a span of 7 bases. CDR3 residues: CASSLGDWNTGELFF. The CDR3 DNA sequence: TGCGCCAGCAGCTTGGGTGACTGGAACACCGGGGAGCTGTTTTTT.

This clone was seen just once. The chain employs TRBV5-1 and TRBJ1-1; 10 bases are shared with TRBD1. The CDR3 length is 15 residues. V lost 4 bases and J lost 4; bases outside the gene matches: 7. Germline CDR1 and CDR2: SGHRS and YFSETQ. The CDR3 loop reads CASSLGQGYITEAFF. CDR3 nucleotides: TGCGCCAGCAGCCTGGGACAGGGGTATATCACTGAAGCTTTCTTT.

This chain uses TRBV5-5 with TRBJ2-7; a possible D gene is TRBD2 (5 bases). This CDR3 region has 13 residues. Germline-derived CDR1 and CDR2 are SGHKS and YYEKEE (reference sequence). V dropped 2 bases and J dropped 3 bases, with 9 bases sitting between them. The CDR3: CASSFEGGYEQYF. In nucleotides, the CDR3 is TGTGCCAGCAGCTTTGAGGGTGGCTACGAGCAGTACTTC.

The chain uses TRBV4-1 and TRBJ2-1, with 10 bases matching TRBD1. The CDR3 contains 16 residues. The V and J ends lost 3 bases and 4 bases, in that order; junction bases with no gene match: 6. The germline gives CDR1 MGHRA, CDR2 YSYEKL. The CDR3 region has the DNA TGCGCCAGCAGCCAGCTGCCGGGACAGGGGTACAATGAGCAGTTCTTC. This translates into CASSQLPGQGYNEQFF.

The chain combines TRBV14 with TRBJ1-1; maybe TRBD1 (5 bases). With 4 bases removed from V and 3 bases from J, the gap between germline ends came to 15 bases. In germline, CDR1 is SGHDN, CDR2 FVKESK. The CDR3 runs to 15 residues. The CDR3 is CASSRPGSSDTEAFF. CDR3 sequence (DNA): TGTGCCAGCAGCCGACCAGGGAGTTCGGACACTGAAGCTTTCTTT.

The chain combines TRBV30 with TRBJ1-2; D not certain. V was cut by 3 bases and J by 1 base, with 15 bases left in between. The CDR3 contains 15 residues. CDR1 is GTSNPN, CDR2 SVGIG, per germline (reference sequence). CDR3 amino acids: CAWRAEGSFNYGYTF. The CDR3 bases are TGTGCCTGGAGGGCGGAGGGCAGCTTTAACTATGGCTACACCTTC.

As regards this clone: Other DNA sequences in the same sample also yield this CDR3. This chain links TRBV27 with TRBJ2-7, with D perhaps TRBD1 or TRBD2 (5 bases each). This CDR3 region has 12 residues. V lost 2 bases, J lost 3 bases, and 5 bases lay in between. Germline loops: CDR1 MNHEY, CDR2 SMNVEV (reference sequence). The CDR3 region has the DNA TGTGCCAGCAGTTTAGGGGGCTACGAGCAGTACTTC. This sequence encodes CASSLGGYEQYF.

The J gene is TRBJ2-3, the V gene TRBV6-1, with D perhaps TRBD1 (6 bases). V shed 6 bases and J shed 2 bases, with 15 bases lying between them. This CDR3 is built from 15 residues. Per germline, CDR1 MNHNS and CDR2 SASEGT. CDR3 amino acids: CASRSGTRDTDTQYF. CDR3 nucleotide sequence: TGTGCCAGCAGGTCCGGGACAAGAGACACAGATACGCAGTATTTT.

The V gene is TRBV27, the J gene TRBJ2-7; 7 bases agree with TRBD1. CDR1 MNHEY and CDR2 SMNVEV come from the germline V gene (reference sequence). The CDR3 is made up of 17 amino acids. Trimming took 5 bases from V and 2 from J; bases not matched to a gene: 15. The CDR3 here is CASSPKTGTVGPYEQYF. The DNA for the CDR3 is TGTGCCAGCAGTCCGAAAACCGGGACAGTAGGACCCTACGAGCAGTACTTC.

The chain combines TRBV10-3 with TRBJ1-1; D is unclear. CDR1 is ENHRY, CDR2 SYGVKD, per germline. CDR3 length equals 13 residues. V was pared by 4 bases and J by 5 bases, with 11 bases between. In nucleotides, the CDR3 is TGTGCCATCAGTGGGGAGCCCGGGACTGAAGCTTTCTTT. Translating it yields CAISGEPGTEAFF.

The gene calls are TRBV5-5 and TRBJ1-4; maybe TRBD1 (5 bases). This CDR3 spans 14 amino acids. The germline CDR1 and CDR2 sequences are SGHKS and YYEKEE (reference sequence). Deletions cut 3 bases from V and 4 bases from J, with 10 bases between. CDR3 nucleotides: TGTGCCAGCAGCTCCAGGGTGGATAATGAAAAACTGTTTTTT. Its protein is CASSSRVDNEKLFF.

The J gene is TRBJ2-1, the V gene TRBV6-5; the match to TRBD2 covers 11 bases. CDR1 is MNHEY and CDR2 is SVGAGI in the germline V gene. V shed 0 bases, J shed 3 bases, and the junction held 1 base outside the gene matches. There are 16 residues in the CDR3. The CDR3, as DNA: TGTGCCAGCAGTTACTCGACTAGCGGGATCTACAATGAGCAGTTCTTC. It translates to CASSYSTSGIYNEQFF.

The chain links TRBV2 to TRBJ1-1; no firm D call. The V gene's germline CDR1 is SNHLY and CDR2 FYNNEI. The CDR3 contains 15 residues. Deletions cut 4 bases from V and 3 bases from J, with 15 bases between. CDR3 region: CASSVASTQDTEAFF. The CDR3, as DNA: TGTGCCAGCAGTGTCGCCAGTACCCAGGACACTGAAGCTTTCTTT.

This clone was observed a handful of times. The rearrangement uses TRBV4-1 and TRBJ1-3, with D perhaps matching TRBD1 (5 bases). The ends were cut back, 1 base at V and 0 bases at J, with 13 bases in the middle. The CDR3 loop spans 17 amino acids. Germline CDR1 reads MGHRA; CDR2 reads YSYEKL. The CDR3 loop reads CASSQAPGDRSGNTIYF. The CDR3, as DNA: TGCGCCAGCAGCCAAGCCCCCGGGGACCGCTCTGGAAACACCATATATTTT.

This clone came up once. The chain has TRBV27 and TRBJ1-5; TRBD1 agrees at 8 bases. J lost 4 bases, V lost 6 bases, and 5 bases had no gene match. Germline CDR1 reads MNHEY; CDR2 reads SMNVEV (reference sequence). CDR3 length: 14 residues. The DNA for the CDR3 is TGTGCCAGCAGGCAAGGGACAGGTAATCAGCCCCAGCATTTT. Translating it yields CASRQGTGNQPQHF.

This CDR3 reads CASSDRISYEQYF. Written as DNA, the CDR3 is TGTGCCAGCAGTGACCGAATATCCTACGAGCAGTACTTC. V and J are TRBV28 and TRBJ2-7; no clear D gene. This CDR3 is built from 13 residues. V was clipped by 5 bases and J by 1 base, with 9 bases between them. Germline V gene data show CDR1 as MDHEN and CDR2 as SYDVKM.